Following are 5 T cell receptor beta chains from one sample sequenced in a study of cytomegalovirus exposure and HLA in healthy donors. Both 60 Vbeta primers and 13 Jbeta primers went into the PCR. Produced via immunoSEQ multiplex PCR; TCRdb's table is partial and in-frame only. This table holds about 120,000 clones, about 73% found once. Input material: PBMCs. The receptors were gathered from a woman aged 40 to 50 in good health and CMV-seronegative.

This chain connects TRBV18 to TRBJ2-5, with 10 bases that match TRBD2. Germline values: CDR1 KGHSH, CDR2 LQKENI. The CDR3 length is 17 residues. After removal of 2 bases from V and 4 bases from J, the junction contained 10 bases not matched to a gene. CDR3 nucleotide sequence: TGTGCCAGCTCACCAAATCCTAGCGGGAGAGGTGGAGAGACCCAGTACTTC. It translates to CASSPNPSGRGGETQYF.

The chain joins TRBV7-8 to TRBJ2-1; 8 bases are shared with TRBD2. The CDR3 has 15 residues. Germline V lookup: CDR1 SGHVS, CDR2 FQNEAQ. J gave up 2 bases and V 5 bases, and 5 bases lay outside the gene matches. CDR3 nucleotide sequence: TGTGCCAGCAGCCGCGGACTAGCCACCTACAATGAGCAGTTCTTC. It is translated as CASSRGLATYNEQFF.

This clone was detected once. This sample also contains other DNA sequences that code for the same CDR3. This rearrangement joins TRBV10-3 to TRBJ2-7; maybe TRBD2 (5 bases). Germline V gives CDR1 ENHRY, CDR2 SYGVKD. The CDR3 loop spans 12 amino acids. V was shortened by 6 bases and J by 7 bases, with 13 bases between the two germline ends. The CDR3 bases are TGTGCCATCAGCGAGGAGGCAAGGGAGCAGTACTTC. As protein: CAISEEAREQYF.

This chain joins TRBV9 and TRBJ1-2; a weak D match, TRBD1 (6 bases). Germline CDR1 and CDR2: SGDLS and YYNGEE. The CDR3 spans 15 residues. Trimming took 0 bases from V and 4 from J, leaving 13 bases between them. In DNA form, the CDR3 reads TGTGCCAGCAGCGTAGGACGTGGGGGCGTCTATGGCTACACCTTC. It codes for CASSVGRGGVYGYTF.

V and J are TRBV7-2 and TRBJ1-1; possibly TRBD1 for D (6 bases). V lost 3 bases, J lost 5 bases, and 13 bases lay in between. This CDR3 is built from 14 residues. The germline V gene has CDR1 SGHTA and CDR2 FQGNSA. As DNA, the CDR3 is TGTGCCAGCAGCTTTGGGCAGGGGTGGACTGAAGCTTTCTTT. This encodes CASSFGQGWTEAFF.